The 26 T cell receptor beta chains below all came from one sample that was sequenced in a study of control samples from healthy donors and cancer patients. Here immunoSEQ multiplex PCR was the method, and the copy in TCRdb shows in-frame clones only, minus some. The sample table sets out about 190,000 clones. Sequencing was performed on blood. Source of these receptors: a woman aged 30 to 39 in good health.

This chain joins TRBV6-2 or TRBV6-3 and TRBJ2-3, with no clear D. The V gene lost 2 bases and the J gene lost 0 bases, with 6 bases spanning the gap. Germline V lookup: CDR1 MNHEY, CDR2 SVGEGT. The length of the CDR3 is 14 residues. The CDR3 DNA reads as TGTGCCAGCAGTTACGGGGAAAGCACAGATACGCAGTATTTT. As protein: CASSYGESTDTQYF.

The gene calls are TRBV6-5 and TRBJ1-2; D possibly corresponds to TRBD1 (5 bases). This CDR3 is built from 12 residues. Trimming pared 11 bases from V and 7 bases from J, leaving 17 bases between. The germline gives CDR1 MNHEY, CDR2 SVGAGI. CDR3 residues: CAGALGAGGYTF. DNA for the CDR3: TGTGCCGGTGCTCTTGGGGCAGGTGGCTACACCTTC.

The V and J genes are TRBV4-2 and TRBJ2-1; no definite D call. The CDR3 contains 16 residues. The germline CDR1 and CDR2 sequences are LGHNA and YNFKEQ. V was shortened by 0 bases and J by 0 bases, with 9 bases between the two germline ends. CDR3 coding DNA: TGTGCCAGCAGCCAAGATACTGGCAGCTCCTACAATGAGCAGTTCTTC. Translating gives CASSQDTGSSYNEQFF.

The chain recombines TRBV6-5 with TRBJ1-1; the match to TRBD1 covers 7 bases. This CDR3 is built from 13 residues. The V and J ends lost 6 bases and 4 bases, in that order; junction bases with no gene match: 5. Germline-derived CDR1 and CDR2 are MNHEY and SVGAGI. The DNA of the CDR3 is TGTGCCAGCAGAGCCGACAGGGCCACTGAAGCTTTCTTT. The encoded protein is CASRADRATEAFF.

The chain couples TRBV6-5 to TRBJ1-4, with a possible D match to TRBD1 (6 bases). V lost 6 bases to trimming and J lost 5 bases, with 13 bases between them. In germline, CDR1 is MNHEY, CDR2 SVGAGI. CDR3 length: 14 residues. The CDR3 nucleotides read TGTGCCAGCAGGTTCGGAGGGGGGAATGAAAAACTGTTTTTT. Translated, it gives CASRFGGGNEKLFF.

The chain joins TRBV3-1 (or the pseudogene TRBV3-2) to TRBJ2-1; D gene uncertain. V lost 0 bases and J lost 0, with 21 bases in between. The CDR3 runs to 20 residues. Germline V lookup: CDR1 LGHDT, CDR2 YNNKEL (reference sequence). In DNA form, the CDR3 reads TGTGCCAGCAGCCAAGATAATCTTGGACCGCTCGCTTTCTCCTACAATGAGCAGTTCTTC. Encoded protein: CASSQDNLGPLAFSYNEQFF.

The CDR3 loop reads CASSPGGAGQPQHF. DNA for the CDR3: TGTGCCAGCAGCCCTGGGGGCGCGGGTCAGCCCCAGCATTTT. J is TRBJ1-5 and V is TRBV9; a possible D gene is TRBD1 (6 bases). Germline V gene data show CDR1 as SGDLS and CDR2 as YYNGEE. The germline V and J ends were trimmed by 4 bases and 6 bases, with 14 bases remaining between them. This CDR3 region has 14 residues.

The chain employs TRBV18 and TRBJ1-2; tentative D call: TRBD1 (5 bases). V lost 3 bases and J 0 bases, leaving 11 bases between the germline ends. CDR1 and CDR2 from the germline V gene are KGHSH and LQKENI. This CDR3 has 15 amino acids. The CDR3: CASSPTGEPNYGYTF. The CDR3 DNA is TGTGCCAGCTCACCTACAGGCGAACCTAACTATGGCTACACCTTC.

V and J are TRBV7-6 and TRBJ1-1; D is unresolved. CDR3 size: 16 residues. CDR1 is SGHVS and CDR2 is FNYEAQ in the germline V gene. V lost 1 base, J lost 1 base, and 13 bases lay in between. CDR3 coding DNA: TGTGCCAGCAGCTTAGGGGTCACGACCCAGAACACTGAAGCTTTCTTT. The encoded protein is CASSLGVTTQNTEAFF. The whole variable domain, filled in from reference TRBV7-6 and TRBJ1-1, reads GAGVSQSPRYKVTKRGQDVALRCDPISGHVSLYWYRQALGQGPEFLTYFNYEAQQDKSGLPNDRFSAERPEGSISTLTIQRTEQRDSAMYRCASSLGVTTQNTEAFFGQGTRLTVV.

The rearrangement uses TRBV5-1 and TRBJ1-2, with D tentatively TRBD1 (6 bases). Trimming left V 0 bases short and J 6 bases short, with 9 bases between. Germline CDR1 is SGHRS and CDR2 is YFSETQ. This CDR3 is built from 13 residues. This chain's CDR3 is CASSLARGHGYTF. The CDR3 region has the DNA TGCGCCAGCAGCTTGGCCCGGGGGCATGGCTACACCTTC.

The genes are TRBV7-9 and TRBJ1-1; 9 nucleotides align to TRBD1. The CDR3 spans 12 residues. The germline V gene encodes CDR1 SEHNR and CDR2 FQNEAQ (reference sequence). V lost 5 bases to trimming and J lost 10 bases; unmatched junction nucleotides: 5. CDR3 nucleotide sequence: TGTGCCAGCAGCCTACGGGACAGGGCAGCTTTCTTT. As protein: CASSLRDRAAFF. The full variable domain, its missing parts supplied by reference TRBV7-9 and TRBJ1-1, is DTGVSQNPRHKITKRGQNVTFRCDPISEHNRLYWYRQTLGQGPEFLTYFQNEAQLEKSRLLSDRFSAERPKGSFSTLEIQRTEQGDSAMYLCASSLRDRAAFFGQGTRLTVV.

V and J are TRBV5-1 and TRBJ1-1, with TRBD1 matching 7 bases. V lost 4 bases and J lost 0; bases outside the gene matches: 9. From germline, CDR1 is SGHRS and CDR2 YFSETQ. This CDR3 spans 16 amino acids. CDR3 sequence reads: CASSLIKTGLNTEAFF. DNA for the CDR3: TGCGCCAGCAGCCTGATAAAGACAGGGCTGAACACTGAAGCTTTCTTT.

The CDR3 here is CASSLAHIRGGYTF. As DNA, the CDR3 is TGTGCCAGCAGCTTAGCCCATATTAGGGGTGGCTACACCTTC. The chain joins TRBV7-2 to TRBJ1-2; tentative D call: TRBD1 (5 bases). Germline V gene sequence: CDR1 SGHTA, CDR2 FQGNSA. The CDR3 covers 14 residues. Trimming cost V 0 bases and J 7 bases, with 12 bases left between them.

This chain uses TRBV28 with TRBJ2-1, with 11 bases lining up with TRBD2. The trim removed 6 bases at V and 5 bases at J, leaving 9 bases unmatched. CDR3 length: 16 residues. Germline V gene sequence: CDR1 MDHEN, CDR2 SYDVKM. The CDR3 DNA reads as TGTGCCAGCAGACATACTAGCGGGGGTTCCCACAATGAGCAGTTCTTC. The encoded protein is CASRHTSGGSHNEQFF.

The gene calls are TRBV16 and TRBJ2-1, with D maybe TRBD2 (5 bases). The germline V gene encodes CDR1 KGHSY and CDR2 FQNENV. This CDR3 contains 14 residues. Trimming took off 2 bases at V and 3 bases at J, with 8 bases between the two ends. DNA for the CDR3: TGTGCCAGCAGCCAAATAGGACTCTACAATGAGCAGTTCTTC. This sequence encodes CASSQIGLYNEQFF. The full variable domain, its missing parts supplied by reference TRBV16 and TRBJ2-1, is GEEVAQTPKHLVRGEGQKAKLYCAPIKGHSYVFWYQQVLKNEFKFLISFQNENVFDETGMPKERFSAKCLPNSPCSLEIQATKLEDSAVYFCASSQIGLYNEQFFGPGTRLTVL.

The J gene is TRBJ2-3, the V gene TRBV5-1; TRBD2 aligns across 13 bases. Germline assignment: CDR1 SGHRS and CDR2 YFSETQ. There are 16 residues in the CDR3. Trimming cost V 4 bases and J 5 bases; bases outside gene matches: 7. CDR3 sequence reads: CASSGLAGAVGDTQYF. Written as DNA, the CDR3 is TGCGCCAGCAGCGGACTAGCGGGAGCTGTGGGAGATACGCAGTATTTT.

The chain couples TRBV10-3 to TRBJ2-6; D perhaps matches TRBD2 (5 bases). The ends were cut back, 0 bases at V and 10 bases at J, with 13 bases in the middle. The CDR3 has 15 residues. The germline gives CDR1 ENHRY, CDR2 SYGVKD. This CDR3 is CAISESREVGNVLTF. CDR3 DNA: TGTGCCATCAGTGAGTCGAGGGAAGTTGGAAACGTCCTGACTTTC.

CDR3: CASSHAPGQKEAFF. In nucleotides, the CDR3 is TGTGCCAGCAGCCACGCCCCGGGGCAGAAGGAAGCTTTCTTT. This rearrangement joins TRBV4-2 to TRBJ1-1, with D maybe TRBD1 (5 bases). The CDR3 is 14 residues long. V gave up 3 bases and J gave up 8 bases, with 16 bases separating them. CDR1 LGHNA and CDR2 YNFKEQ come from the germline V gene.

V is TRBV7-9 and J is TRBJ2-1; TRBD2 matches 10 bases. The germline gives CDR1 SEHNR, CDR2 FQNEAQ (reference sequence). The CDR3 runs to 15 residues. Trimming cost V 4 bases and J 8 bases; bases outside gene matches: 8. CDR3 DNA: TGTGCCAGCAGCTCCCCGGCTAGCGGGGGATATGAGCAGTTCTTC. Translation: CASSSPASGGYEQFF.

The genes are TRBV28 and TRBJ1-1; D ambiguous. From germline, CDR1 is MDHEN and CDR2 SYDVKM. The CDR3 extends over 13 amino acids. V was shortened by 4 bases and J by 1 base, with 7 bases between the two germline ends. Here the CDR3 reads CASSSPENTEAFF. The CDR3 DNA is TGTGCCAGCAGTTCCCCTGAGAACACTGAAGCTTTCTTT.

This chain uses TRBV28 with TRBJ1-2, with a possible D match to TRBD1 (5 bases). The CDR3 sequence is 14 residues long. The V and J ends lost 6 bases and 2 bases respectively, with 13 bases between them. The germline V gene has CDR1 MDHEN and CDR2 SYDVKM. The CDR3 here is CASSSGDSNYGYTF. CDR3 bases: TGTGCCAGCAGCTCTGGGGACTCAAACTATGGCTACACCTTC.

This chain links TRBV29-1 with TRBJ1-4; D is ambiguous. Trimming took off 6 bases at V and 4 bases at J, with 12 bases between the two ends. This CDR3 has 13 residues. Germline loops: CDR1 SQVTM, CDR2 ANQGSEA. The CDR3 bases are TGCAGCGTCCGTGGTGCCCTTAATGAAAAACTGTTTTTT. As protein: CSVRGALNEKLFF.

The V gene is TRBV7-8, the J gene TRBJ1-2, with 8 bases that match TRBD1. The CDR3 runs to 18 residues. Germline trimming cut 1 base from V and 8 bases from J; bases unmatched to any gene: 18. Per the germline V gene, CDR1 is SGHVS and CDR2 is FQNEAQ. This chain's CDR3 is CASSLGKTRDRRSGGYTF. The CDR3 bases are TGTGCCAGCAGCTTAGGGAAGACAAGGGACAGGCGGTCGGGGGGCTACACCTTC.

The chain carries TRBV5-4 and TRBJ1-1, with TRBD1 matching over 7 bases. The CDR3 consists of 15 residues. J was trimmed by 1 base and V by 4 bases; bases with no gene match: 7. Germline values: CDR1 SGHNT, CDR2 YYREEE (reference sequence). Here the CDR3 DNA reads TGTGCCAGCAGCCCAAGAGGGGGCTGGAACACTGAAGCTTTCTTT. Encoded protein: CASSPRGGWNTEAFF. The variable domain in full, with the rest retrieved from reference TRBV5-4 and TRBJ1-1, is ETGVTQSPTHLIKTRGQQVTLRCSSQSGHNTVSWYQQALGQGPQFIFQYYREEENGRGNFPPRFSGLQFPNYSSELNVNALELDDSALYLCASSPRGGWNTEAFFGQGTRLTVV.

To note about this clone: Other DNA variants within this sample encode the same CDR3. The J gene is TRBJ1-5, the V gene TRBV28; no clear D. The V gene's germline CDR1 is MDHEN and CDR2 SYDVKM. Trimming stripped 4 bases from V and 0 bases from J, with 10 bases between. This CDR3 region has 15 residues. The CDR3 here is CASSSPGGSNQPQHF. The CDR3 DNA is TGTGCCAGCAGTTCGCCCGGCGGTAGCAATCAGCCCCAGCATTTT.

Of note for this clone: The same CDR3 also results from other DNA sequences found in this sample. The chain uses TRBV11-2 and TRBJ1-3; D is ambiguous. The V and J ends lost 4 bases and 1 base respectively, with 2 bases between them. Germline V gives CDR1 SGHAT, CDR2 FQNNGV. The CDR3 contains 12 residues. The CDR3 is CASSYSGNTIYF. In DNA form, the CDR3 reads TGTGCCAGCAGCTATTCTGGAAACACCATATATTTT.